The rows below give T cell receptor beta chains drawn from one sample of a study of T cells expressing NK-cell markers. TCRdb reprocessed the 5' RACE reads and reports one entry per CDR3 protein, with no DNA. The table counts approximately 460,000 distinct CDR3 sequences; 6% to 9.5% lies in the top ten. Sequencing used blood T cells: a sorted CD56 or NKG2C T cell subset, CD4+ or CD8+ T cells, or bulk PBMC T cells (not recorded which). The receptors were sampled from a woman aged 18-70 years in good health. The CDR3 runs from the conserved cysteine through the conserved F or W. Not every row has a clone size; where given, it reads once, few, many or a size class.

CDR3 protein: CASSPTQGRTQYF; clone size: NA; V gene: TRBV7-6; J gene: TRBJ2-3
CDR3 protein: CSASSSQETQYF; clone size: NA; V gene: TRBV20-1; J gene: TRBJ2-5
CDR3 protein: CASSAQVGGQETQYF; clone size: NA; V gene: TRBV7-2; J gene: TRBJ2-5
CDR3 protein: CASSRGQGAKADTQYF; clone size: NA; V gene: TRBV3-1; J gene: TRBJ2-3
CDR3 protein: CASSQQKGGGGSSPLHF; clone size: NA; V gene: TRBV4-3; J gene: TRBJ1-6
CDR3 protein: CASSPGTSGTGYNEQFF; clone size: NA; V gene: TRBV18; J gene: TRBJ2-1
CDR3 protein: CATSRGVMGSHGELFF; clone size: NA; V gene: TRBV15; J gene: TRBJ2-2
CDR3 protein: CASSQDISGLAVWNTGELFF; clone size: NA; V gene: TRBV4-2; J gene: TRBJ2-2
CDR3 protein: CASSEFFPQETQYF; clone size: NA; V gene: TRBV2; J gene: TRBJ2-5
CDR3 protein: CASTKRGAGTYEQYF; clone size: NA; V gene: TRBV6-1; J gene: TRBJ2-7
CDR3 protein: CASSQTSGGSGTQYF; clone size: NA; V gene: TRBV12-3/TRBV12-4; J gene: TRBJ2-5
CDR3 protein: CSARDRVYTGELFF; clone size: NA; V gene: TRBV20-1; J gene: TRBJ2-2
CDR3 protein: CASSSGGSDHTGELFF; clone size: NA; V gene: TRBV7-3; J gene: TRBJ2-2
CDR3 protein: CGAGEATQPQHF; clone size: NA; V gene: TRBV29-1; J gene: TRBJ1-5
CDR3 protein: CAILMGVEETQYF; clone size: NA; V gene: TRBV7-9; J gene: TRBJ2-5
CDR3 protein: CASSQGTGYEQYF; clone size: NA; V gene: TRBV3-1; J gene: TRBJ2-7
CDR3 protein: CASSLWTGDSPLHF; clone size: NA; V gene: TRBV28; J gene: TRBJ1-6
CDR3 protein: CAWSWGLKPYNEQFF; clone size: NA; V gene: TRBV30; J gene: TRBJ2-1
CDR3 protein: CASRSLLGSQETQYF; clone size: NA; V gene: TRBV19; J gene: TRBJ2-5
CDR3 protein: CASSSLLTGSYNSPLHF; clone size: NA; V gene: TRBV28; J gene: TRBJ1-6
CDR3 protein: CSVEDASGRLNEQYF; clone size: NA; V gene: TRBV29-1; J gene: TRBJ2-7
CDR3 protein: CATSRGSSYNSPLHF; clone size: NA; V gene: TRBV15; J gene: TRBJ1-6
CDR3 protein: CSVEGAGIHTEAFF; clone size: NA; V gene: TRBV29-1; J gene: TRBJ1-1
CDR3 protein: CASSIQDHSLDTQYF; clone size: NA; V gene: TRBV19; J gene: TRBJ2-3
CDR3 protein: CASSQWSEQFF; clone size: NA; V gene: TRBV19; J gene: TRBJ2-1
CDR3 protein: CSARFRVSHEQYF; clone size: NA; V gene: TRBV20-1; J gene: TRBJ2-7
CDR3 protein: CASTYRTGQVSSGNTIYF; clone size: NA; V gene: TRBV11-2; J gene: TRBJ1-3
CDR3 protein: CSAPGRGPNNEQFF; clone size: NA; V gene: TRBV20-1; J gene: TRBJ2-1
CDR3 protein: CADLEDRGPRELFF; clone size: NA; V gene: TRBV7-9; J gene: TRBJ2-2
CDR3 protein: CSAREYMARPEQYF; clone size: NA; V gene: TRBV20-1; J gene: TRBJ2-7
CDR3 protein: CATQGGRNTGELFF; clone size: NA; V gene: TRBV6-1; J gene: TRBJ2-2
CDR3 protein: CASSPRDYTEAFF; clone size: NA; V gene: TRBV13; J gene: TRBJ1-1
CDR3 protein: CASSLALTPSKNIQYF; clone size: NA; V gene: TRBV7-2; J gene: TRBJ2-4
CDR3 protein: CAISEKGGEQPQHF; clone size: NA; V gene: TRBV10-3; J gene: TRBJ1-5
CDR3 protein: CASSSRDFYEQYF; clone size: NA; V gene: TRBV5-5; J gene: TRBJ2-7
CDR3 protein: CASSPRQGGQPQHF; clone size: NA; V gene: TRBV6-1; J gene: TRBJ1-5
CDR3 protein: CSARPMAGELFF; clone size: NA; V gene: TRBV20-1; J gene: TRBJ2-2
CDR3 protein: CAISEEQGGYGIQYF; clone size: NA; V gene: TRBV10-3; J gene: TRBJ2-4
CDR3 protein: CASTPGALSVEEQFF; clone size: NA; V gene: TRBV27; J gene: TRBJ2-1
CDR3 protein: CASSYPGGTPSSYNEQFF; clone size: NA; V gene: TRBV6-5; J gene: TRBJ2-1
CDR3 protein: CSARPITSGSPEQYF; clone size: NA; V gene: TRBV20-1; J gene: TRBJ2-7
CDR3 protein: CASSGLTVNTEAFF; clone size: NA; V gene: TRBV7-9; J gene: TRBJ1-1
CDR3 protein: CASRTDSNNQPQHF; clone size: NA; V gene: TRBV12-3/TRBV12-4; J gene: TRBJ1-5
CDR3 protein: CSALAGAYEQYF; clone size: NA; V gene: TRBV29-1; J gene: TRBJ2-7
CDR3 protein: CASSSLAWTGGSEQYF; clone size: NA; V gene: TRBV6-2/TRBV6-3; J gene: TRBJ2-7
CDR3 protein: CASSSDRGTYEQYF; clone size: NA; V gene: TRBV19; J gene: TRBJ2-7
CDR3 protein: CASSQSEMRENTDTQYF; clone size: NA; V gene: TRBV11-2; J gene: TRBJ2-3
CDR3 protein: CSVGLSGTDSNQPQHF; clone size: NA; V gene: TRBV29-1; J gene: TRBJ1-5
CDR3 protein: CASSFQGAETQYF; clone size: NA; V gene: TRBV5-1; J gene: TRBJ2-5
CDR3 protein: CSAGIAGVGSGELFF; clone size: NA; V gene: TRBV20-1; J gene: TRBJ2-2
CDR3 protein: CASSLRGVLNAEAFF; clone size: NA; V gene: TRBV5-1; J gene: TRBJ1-1
CDR3 protein: CASKQGLAKNIQYF; clone size: NA; V gene: TRBV27; J gene: TRBJ2-4
CDR3 protein: CASSHPGGGGVNYNEQFF; clone size: medium-sized; V gene: TRBV6-5; J gene: TRBJ2-1